Presented here are 11 T cell receptor beta chains from one specimen sequenced in a study of shared clonotypes between healthy human individuals. Clones were sequenced by immunoSEQ multiplex PCR, and TCRdb holds only the in-frame ones, with some missing. The sample has under 2,000,000 clones, 85% to 95% seen once. Positively selected for CCR7, the CD45RO-negative cells used as naive CD8 cells excluded terminally differentiated effector memory CD45RA+ cells. The specimen sequenced was naive CD8+ T cells sorted from blood. These receptors were collected from a man between 18 and 35 years old in good health.

This clone occurred once. J is TRBJ2-7 and V is TRBV5-6; D remains unclear. Between the trimmed V and J ends, which lost 0 bases and 5 bases, there was a span of 12 bases. CDR1 and CDR2 (germline): SGHDT, YYEEEE. This CDR3 spans 14 amino acids. The CDR3 DNA is TGTGCCAGCAGCTTGGCCAGGATAAGACACGAGCAGTACTTC. This translates into CASSLARIRHEQYF. Combining the CDR3 with reference TRBV5-6 and TRBJ2-7 gives the whole variable domain DAGVTQSPTHLIKTRGQQVTLRCSPKSGHDTVSWYQQALGQGPQFIFQYYEEEERQRGNFPDRFSGHQFPNYSSELNVNALLLGDSALYLCASSLARIRHEQYFGPGTRLTVT.

The chain joins TRBV27 to TRBJ1-3, with 8 bases matching TRBD1. J lost 2 bases, V lost 3 bases, and 9 bases had no gene match. The V gene's germline CDR1 is MNHEY and CDR2 SMNVEV (reference sequence). The CDR3 spans 17 residues. The CDR3 here is CASSFMGPTGAGNTIYF. CDR3 nucleotides: TGTGCCAGCAGTTTTATGGGTCCGACAGGGGCTGGAAACACCATATATTTT.

This sequence joins TRBV25-1 and TRBJ1-1; TRBD1 is a possible D gene (6 bases). Germline V gives CDR1 MGHDK, CDR2 SYGVNS. The ends were cut back, 4 bases at V and 2 bases at J, with 14 bases in the middle. The CDR3 has 15 amino acids. The CDR3 sequence is CASSGQTGVNTEAFF. Here the CDR3 DNA reads TGTGCCAGCAGTGGCCAGACAGGAGTTAACACTGAAGCTTTCTTT.

This sequence joins TRBV6-5 and TRBJ2-1; D gene uncertain. Trimming took 3 bases from V and 5 from J, leaving 11 bases between them. This CDR3 contains 14 residues. The germline CDR1 and CDR2 sequences are MNHEY and SVGAGI. Written as DNA, the CDR3 is TGTGCCAGCAGTTATAAGGGCCAACACAATGAGCAGTTCTTC. Translation: CASSYKGQHNEQFF.

CDR3 amino acids: CASSSKLAGFQETQYF. The CDR3 DNA follows: TGTGCCAGCAGTTCCAAACTAGCGGGATTTCAAGAGACCCAGTACTTC. V gene TRBV7-9 combines with J gene TRBJ2-5; 10 nucleotides agree with TRBD2. Germline lookup yields CDR1 SEHNR and CDR2 FQNEAQ (reference sequence). The V segment lost 6 bases and the J segment 2 bases; nucleotides outside the gene matches: 9. This CDR3 contains 16 residues.

This clone was seen once. The chain carries TRBV4-1 and TRBJ2-1, with D uncertain. Trimming cost V 3 bases and J 6 bases, with 12 bases left between them. The CDR3 is 14 residues long. From germline, CDR1 is MGHRA and CDR2 YSYEKL. CDR3 residues: CASSHKTGSNEQFF. The DNA for the CDR3 is TGCGCCAGCAGCCACAAGACGGGCAGCAATGAGCAGTTCTTC.

The chain joins TRBV27 to TRBJ2-7, with 7 bases lining up with TRBD2. J was trimmed by 3 bases and V by 5 bases; bases with no gene match: 16. Germline V gene sequence: CDR1 MNHEY, CDR2 SMNVEV (reference sequence). The CDR3 loop spans 17 amino acids. The CDR3 DNA reads as TGTGCCAGCAGTCCCTCCTTTGGAAGCGGGGAATTCTACGAGCAGTACTTC. This translates into CASSPSFGSGEFYEQYF.

Turning to this clone: The same CDR3 is also encoded by other DNA sequences in this sample. The chain combines TRBV19 with TRBJ2-7; tentatively, D is TRBD1 (6 bases). This CDR3 is 13 amino acids long. Germline lookup yields CDR1 LNHDA and CDR2 SQIVND (reference sequence). V lost 4 bases and J 1 base, leaving 8 bases between the germline ends. The CDR3 DNA reads as TGTGCCAGTAGTACACAGGGTTCCTACGAGCAGTACTTC. Amino acids: CASSTQGSYEQYF.

In its sample, this clone was seen once. The chain is built from TRBV5-1 and TRBJ2-3; D is unclear. Trimming removed 4 bases from V and 0 bases from J, with 18 bases in between. The CDR3 runs 17 residues. Germline lookup yields CDR1 SGHRS and CDR2 YFSETQ. The CDR3 bases are TGCGCCAGCAGCGACGCCGAATTAACTACTAGCACAGATACGCAGTATTTT. Translation gives CASSDAELTTSTDTQYF.

Points on this clone: An end of the junction does not agree with germline; a read error may underlie this. In nucleotides, the CDR3 is TGCGCCAGCTGCCAGGGTCTAGACAATATAGAGTGCGGGGAGCTGTTTTTT. Translating it yields CASCQGLDNIECGELFF. The chain links TRBV4-3 to TRBJ2-2; maybe TRBD1 (5 bases). This CDR3 region has 17 residues. Germline assignment: CDR1 LGHNA and CDR2 YSLEER.

Comments on this clone: Distinct nucleotide sequences in the sample also encode this CDR3. The gene calls are TRBV14 and TRBJ2-7; D gene ambiguous. This CDR3 spans 14 amino acids. Looked up from germline, CDR1 is SGHDN and CDR2 is FVKESK. Trimming pared 1 base from V and 2 bases from J, leaving 9 bases between. The CDR3 protein is CASSQVNGPYEQYF. CDR3 nucleotides: TGTGCCAGCAGCCAAGTGAACGGTCCCTACGAGCAGTACTTC.